This paragraph covers one TCR beta chain sequence. This sample was included in a study of blood T cell repertoires in COVID-19. The overall study: Specimens from acute and convalescent COVID-19 originated in the United States, Italy and Spain. From T cells, B-cell-depleted T cells, or PBMCs came the material, which was cDNA or gDNA.

In the source study's methods: Nucleated cell number was recorded as an estimate derived from reference gene primer amplification. This table comes from immunoSEQ multiplex PCR, and its TCRdb copy is limited to in-frame clones, with some not included. V and J calls and clone size are given by that table; D and trimming were obtained from the DNA. The sample carries about 180,000 clones, roughly nine tenths recorded once. J lost 0 bases, V lost 3 bases, and 7 bases had no gene match. The germline V gene encodes CDR1 MNHNS and CDR2 SASEGT. This CDR3 has 16 amino acids. Sequences were obtained from peripheral blood. V gene TRBV6-1 combines with J gene TRBJ1-1; 7 bases are a match to TRBD1. The source is a man between 65 and 80 years old with active or convalescent COVID-19. This CDR3 reads CASSERGQRLNTEAFF. CDR3 nucleotides: TGTGCCAGCAGTGAGAGGGGACAGAGATTGAACACTGAAGCTTTCTTT.